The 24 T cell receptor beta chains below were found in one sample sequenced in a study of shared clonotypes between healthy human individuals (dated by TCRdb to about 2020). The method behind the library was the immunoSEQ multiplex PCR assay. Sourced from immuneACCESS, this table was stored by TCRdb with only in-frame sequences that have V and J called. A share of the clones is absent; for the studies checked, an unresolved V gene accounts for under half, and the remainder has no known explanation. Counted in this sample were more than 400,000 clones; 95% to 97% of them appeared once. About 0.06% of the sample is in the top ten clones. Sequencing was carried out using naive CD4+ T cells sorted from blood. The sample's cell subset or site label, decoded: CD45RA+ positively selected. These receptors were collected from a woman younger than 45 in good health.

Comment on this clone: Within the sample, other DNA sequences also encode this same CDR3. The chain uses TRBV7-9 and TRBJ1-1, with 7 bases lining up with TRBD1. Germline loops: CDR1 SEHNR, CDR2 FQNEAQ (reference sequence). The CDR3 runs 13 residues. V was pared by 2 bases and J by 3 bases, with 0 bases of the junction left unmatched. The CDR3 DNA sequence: TGTGCCAGCAGCTTAACAGGGGACACTGAAGCTTTCTTT. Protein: CASSLTGDTEAFF.

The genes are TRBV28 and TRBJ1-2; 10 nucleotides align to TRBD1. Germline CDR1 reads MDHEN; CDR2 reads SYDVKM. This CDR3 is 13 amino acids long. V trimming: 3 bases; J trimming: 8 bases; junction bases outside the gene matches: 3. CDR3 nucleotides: TGTGCCAGCAGTTTGGACAGGGGGATAGGCTACACCTTC. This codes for CASSLDRGIGYTF.

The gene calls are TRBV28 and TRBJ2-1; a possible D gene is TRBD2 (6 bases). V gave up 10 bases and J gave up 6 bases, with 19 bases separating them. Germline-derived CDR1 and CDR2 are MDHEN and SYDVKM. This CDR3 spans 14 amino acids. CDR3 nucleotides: TGTGCCATTTCAATGCGGGGTTATTTCAATGAGCAGTTCTTC. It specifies CAISMRGYFNEQFF.

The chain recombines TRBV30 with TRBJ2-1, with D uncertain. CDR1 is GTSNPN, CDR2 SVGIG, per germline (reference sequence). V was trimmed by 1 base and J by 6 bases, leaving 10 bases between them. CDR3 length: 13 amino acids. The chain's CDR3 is CAWSEGPVNEQFF. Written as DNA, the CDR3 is TGTGCCTGGAGTGAAGGGCCGGTCAATGAGCAGTTCTTC.

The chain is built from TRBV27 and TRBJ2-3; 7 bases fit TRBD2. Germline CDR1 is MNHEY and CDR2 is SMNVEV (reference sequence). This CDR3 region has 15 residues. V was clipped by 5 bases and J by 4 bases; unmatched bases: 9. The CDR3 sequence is CASSHQGAGADTQYF. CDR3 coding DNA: TGTGCCAGCAGTCATCAAGGTGCGGGAGCAGATACGCAGTATTTT.

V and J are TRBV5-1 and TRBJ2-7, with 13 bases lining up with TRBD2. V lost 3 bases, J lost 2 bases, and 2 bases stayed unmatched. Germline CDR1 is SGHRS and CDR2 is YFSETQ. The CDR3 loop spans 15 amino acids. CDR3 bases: TGCGCCAGCAGCTCGGGACTAGCGGGAACCTACGAGCAGTACTTC. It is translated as CASSSGLAGTYEQYF.

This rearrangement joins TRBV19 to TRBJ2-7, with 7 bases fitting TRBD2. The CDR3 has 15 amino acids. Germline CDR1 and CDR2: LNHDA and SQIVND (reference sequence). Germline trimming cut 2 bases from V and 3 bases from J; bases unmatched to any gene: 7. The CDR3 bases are TGTGCCAGTAGTATAATCCCTGGACTAGGCTACGAGCAGTACTTC. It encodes CASSIIPGLGYEQYF.

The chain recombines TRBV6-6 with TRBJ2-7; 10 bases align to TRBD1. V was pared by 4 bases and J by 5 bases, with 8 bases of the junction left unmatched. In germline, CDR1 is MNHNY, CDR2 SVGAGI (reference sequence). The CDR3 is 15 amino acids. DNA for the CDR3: TGTGCCAGCAGTTCGGGACAGGGGAATAGGAACGAGCAGTACTTC. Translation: CASSSGQGNRNEQYF.

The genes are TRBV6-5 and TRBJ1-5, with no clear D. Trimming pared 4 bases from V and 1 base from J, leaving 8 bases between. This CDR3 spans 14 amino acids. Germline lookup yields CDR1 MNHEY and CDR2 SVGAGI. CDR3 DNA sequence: TGTGCCAGCAGTTCTGTAAGGAGCAATCAGCCCCAGCATTTT. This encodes CASSSVRSNQPQHF.

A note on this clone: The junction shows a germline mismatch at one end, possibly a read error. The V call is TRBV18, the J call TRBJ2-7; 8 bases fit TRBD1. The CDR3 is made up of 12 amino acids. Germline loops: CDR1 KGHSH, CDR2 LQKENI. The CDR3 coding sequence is TGTGCCAGCTCACCTGCCGGGGAGGACAGGGCCTTC. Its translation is CASSPAGEDRAF.

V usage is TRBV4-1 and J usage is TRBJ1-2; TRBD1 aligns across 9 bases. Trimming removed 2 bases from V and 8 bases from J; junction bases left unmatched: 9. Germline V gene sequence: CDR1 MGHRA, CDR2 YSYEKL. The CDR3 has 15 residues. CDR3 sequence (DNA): TGCGCCAGCAGCCAACCCCGGGACAGGGTTGGAGGCTACACCTTC. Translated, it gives CASSQPRDRVGGYTF.

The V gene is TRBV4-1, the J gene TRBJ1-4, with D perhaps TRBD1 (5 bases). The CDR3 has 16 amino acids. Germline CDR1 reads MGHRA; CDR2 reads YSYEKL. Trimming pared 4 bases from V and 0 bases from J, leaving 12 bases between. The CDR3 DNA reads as TGCGCCAGCAGCCTGACCGGGACGGCAACTAATGAAAAACTGTTTTTT. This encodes CASSLTGTATNEKLFF.

CDR3 sequence reads: CSVGSGRGKWNQPQHF. CDR3 in DNA: TGCAGCGTGGGATCTGGCAGGGGGAAATGGAATCAGCCCCAGCATTTT. V and J are TRBV29-1 and TRBJ1-5; 7 bases are a match to TRBD1. The CDR3 is 16 amino acids. Germline-derived CDR1 and CDR2 are SQVTM and ANQGSEA. V was pared by 6 bases and J by 4 bases, with 15 bases of the junction left unmatched.

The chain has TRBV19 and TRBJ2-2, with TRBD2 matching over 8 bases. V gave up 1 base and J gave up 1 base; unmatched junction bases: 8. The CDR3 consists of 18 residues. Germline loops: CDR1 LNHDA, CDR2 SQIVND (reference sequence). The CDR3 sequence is CASSIVAGGGLNTGELFF. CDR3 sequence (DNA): TGTGCCAGTAGTATAGTCGCGGGAGGCGGTTTGAACACCGGGGAGCTGTTTTTT.

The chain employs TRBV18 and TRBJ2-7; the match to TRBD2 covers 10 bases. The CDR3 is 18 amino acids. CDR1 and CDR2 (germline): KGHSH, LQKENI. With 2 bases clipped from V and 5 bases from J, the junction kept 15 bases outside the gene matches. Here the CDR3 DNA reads TGTGCCAGCTCACCAGTAAATCCCCCGTGGCTAGCGGGGGACGAGCAGTACTTC. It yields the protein CASSPVNPPWLAGDEQYF.

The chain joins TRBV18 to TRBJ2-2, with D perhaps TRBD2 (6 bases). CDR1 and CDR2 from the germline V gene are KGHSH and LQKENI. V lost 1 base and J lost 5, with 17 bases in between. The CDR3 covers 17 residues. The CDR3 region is CASSPQEAGSGTGELFF. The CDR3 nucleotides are TGTGCCAGCTCACCACAGGAAGCCGGGAGCGGGACCGGGGAGCTGTTTTTT. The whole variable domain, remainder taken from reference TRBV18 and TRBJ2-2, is NAGVMQNPRHLVRRRGQEARLRCSPMKGHSHVYWYRQLPEEGLKFMVYLQKENIIDESGMPKERFSAEFPKEGPSILRIQQVVRGDSAAYFCASSPQEAGSGTGELFFGEGSRLTVL.

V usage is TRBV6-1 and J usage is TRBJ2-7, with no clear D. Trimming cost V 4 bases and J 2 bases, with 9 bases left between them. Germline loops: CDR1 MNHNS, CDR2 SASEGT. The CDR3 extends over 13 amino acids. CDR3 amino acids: CASSVHRAYEQYF. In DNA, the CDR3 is TGTGCCAGCAGTGTTCACAGAGCCTACGAGCAGTACTTC.

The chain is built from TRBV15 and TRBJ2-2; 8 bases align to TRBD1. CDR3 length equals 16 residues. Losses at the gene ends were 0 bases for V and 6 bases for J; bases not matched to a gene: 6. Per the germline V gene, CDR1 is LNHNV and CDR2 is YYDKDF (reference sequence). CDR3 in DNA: TGTGCCACCAGCAGAGATCCCGGACAGGGTTCCGGGGAGCTGTTTTTT. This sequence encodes CATSRDPGQGSGELFF.

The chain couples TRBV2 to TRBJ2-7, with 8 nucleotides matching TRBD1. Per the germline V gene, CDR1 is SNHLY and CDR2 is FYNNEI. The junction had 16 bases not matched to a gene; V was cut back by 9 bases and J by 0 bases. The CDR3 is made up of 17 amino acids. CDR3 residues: CASKDRAKHDSSYEQYF. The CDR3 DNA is TGTGCCAGTAAGGACAGGGCCAAACATGACAGCTCCTACGAGCAGTACTTC.

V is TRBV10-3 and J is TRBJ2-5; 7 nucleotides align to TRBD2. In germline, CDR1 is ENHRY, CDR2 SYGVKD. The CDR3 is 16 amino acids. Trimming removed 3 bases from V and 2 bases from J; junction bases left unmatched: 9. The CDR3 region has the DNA TGTGCCATCAGTGACGGGACTAAAATAGGTCAAGAGACCCAGTACTTC. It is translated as CAISDGTKIGQETQYF.

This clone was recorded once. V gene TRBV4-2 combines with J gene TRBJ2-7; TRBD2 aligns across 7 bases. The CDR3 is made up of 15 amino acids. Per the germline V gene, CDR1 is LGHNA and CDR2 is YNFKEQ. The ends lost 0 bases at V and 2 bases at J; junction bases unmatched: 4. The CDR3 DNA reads TGTGCCAGCAGCCAAGAGGCGGGAGTTACCTACGAGCAGTACTTC. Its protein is CASSQEAGVTYEQYF.

The CDR3 region has the DNA TGCGCCAGCAGCCATCCTGGACTAGCGGGAGTTAATGAGCAGTTCTTC. The encoded protein is CASSHPGLAGVNEQFF. The chain has TRBV5-1 and TRBJ2-1, with TRBD2 matching over 13 bases. Trimming at V came to 4 bases and at J to 7 bases, leaving 8 bases not matched to a gene. The CDR3 runs to 16 residues. The germline CDR1 and CDR2 sequences are SGHRS and YFSETQ.

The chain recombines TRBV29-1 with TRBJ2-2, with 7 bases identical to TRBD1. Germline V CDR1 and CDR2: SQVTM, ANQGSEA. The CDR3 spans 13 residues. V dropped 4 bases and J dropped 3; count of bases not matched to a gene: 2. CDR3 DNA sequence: TGCAGCGTTGCACAGGGGTACACCGGGGAGCTGTTTTTT. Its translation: CSVAQGYTGELFF.

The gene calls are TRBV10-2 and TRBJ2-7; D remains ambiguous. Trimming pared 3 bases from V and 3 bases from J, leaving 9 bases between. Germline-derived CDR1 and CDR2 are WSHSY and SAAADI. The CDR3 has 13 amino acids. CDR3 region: CASSDTENYEQYF. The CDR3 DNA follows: TGCGCCAGCAGTGACACCGAGAACTACGAGCAGTACTTC.